These T cell receptor beta chains were read from a single sample in a study of shared clonotypes between healthy human individuals. Profiled with immunoSEQ multiplex PCR; TCRdb holds only in-frame clones, not every one. The sample comprises 2 million to 2.5 million clones, approximately 94% of which are singletons, and about 0.13% rests with the top ten. What was sequenced was naive CD4+ T cells sorted from blood. The receptors were gathered from a man younger than 35 in good health. The CDR3 runs from the conserved cysteine through the conserved F or W. Fields, in order: J gene, D gene, clone size, V gene, CDR3 DNA, CDR3 protein. D genes are given only for firm matches. Where a row states a size, it is once, few, many or the class of an expanded clone; other rows omit it.

TRBJ2-3	-	-	TRBV6-1	TGTGCCAGCAGTTCAACCCCGGACACAGATACGCAGTATTTT	CASSSTPDTDTQYF
TRBJ1-2	-	-	TRBV28	TGTGCCAGCAAGGCTGAACAAACTAAGAACACCTTC	CASKAEQTKNTF
TRBJ2-3	TRBD2	-	TRBV2	TGTGCCAGCAGTGAAGGGGTAGCGGGAGGCACAGATACGCAGTATTTT	CASSEGVAGGTDTQYF
TRBJ2-7	-	few	TRBV2	TGTGCCAGCAGTGATGGGTACGAGCAGTACTTC	CASSDGYEQYF
TRBJ1-2	TRBD1	once	TRBV4-1	TGCGCCAGCAGCCAAGCGACAGGGATTAACTATGGCTACACCTTC	CASSQATGINYGYTF
TRBJ2-7	-	-	TRBV30	TGTGCCTGGAGTCGCCAGGCCCTCTACGAGCAGTACTTC	CAWSRQALYEQYF
TRBJ1-1	-	-	TRBV11-2	TGTGCCAGCAGCTTAGATTCGAACACTGAAGCTTTCTTT	CASSLDSNTEAFF
TRBJ1-2	-	-	TRBV9	TGTGCCAGCAGCGTAGTCGACACCGGTTCATATGGCTACACCTTC	CASSVVDTGSYGYTF
TRBJ1-1	-	-	TRBV30	TGTGCCTGGAGTGGATGGTGGCAGAACACTGAAGCTTTCTTT	CAWSGWWQNTEAFF
TRBJ1-1	-	-	TRBV30	TGTGCCTGGAACGTGGGTAGGACTGAAGCTTTCTTT	CAWNVGRTEAFF
TRBJ1-1	-	-	TRBV9	TGTGCCAGCAGCGTAGGGCAGGCGGAATTGACTGAAGCTTTCTTT	CASSVGQAELTEAFF
TRBJ2-3	TRBD1	-	TRBV7-9	TGTGCCAGCCGGGGACAGGGGTTTTCAGATACGCAGTATTTT	CASRGQGFSDTQYF
TRBJ1-2	-	-	TRBV21-1	TGTGCCAGCAGCAAAGGTCCAGGGGAGTTGGATGGCTACACCTTC	CASSKGPGELDGYTF
TRBJ1-5	-	-	TRBV6-5	TGTGCCAGCAGTTCAAATAGCAATCAGCCCCAGCATTTT	CASSSNSNQPQHF
TRBJ2-1	-	-	TRBV6-5	TGTGCCAGCGGGCGGGGGCAAAATGTCCAGGAGCAGTTCTTC	CASGRGQNVQEQFF
TRBJ1-2	-	-	TRBV5-6	TGTGCCAGCAGCTTTAGATCTAGAAATAACTATGGCTACACCTTC	CASSFRSRNNYGYTF
TRBJ1-2	-	-	TRBV25-1	TGTGCCAGCAGTGAACGTGGGGGAGTCTATGGCTACACCTTC	CASSERGGVYGYTF
TRBJ2-2	TRBD1	-	TRBV2	TGTGCCAGCGGGGGACAGGGACGAAACACCGGGGAGCTGTTTTTT	CASGGQGRNTGELFF
TRBJ1-6	-	-	TRBV5-1	TGCGCCAGCAGCTTGGCCGATGGCGGGAATTCACCCCTCCACTTT	CASSLADGGNSPLHF
TRBJ2-1	-	-	TRBV7-2	TGTGCCAGCAGCTTTGGGTCTAGCTCCTACAATGAGCAGTTCTTC	CASSFGSSSYNEQFF
TRBJ2-7	-	-	TRBV18	TGTGCCAGCTCACCACCGTCAGGGCAGTACGAGCAGTACTTC	CASSPPSGQYEQYF
TRBJ1-4	-	once	TRBV5-1	TGCGCCAGCAGCTTGACCGGAATCCAAGGCTACGAAAAACTGTTTTTT	CASSLTGIQGYEKLFF
TRBJ1-2	-	once	TRBV6-1	TGTGCCAGCAGTGAAGTGACTCGGACAGACGACTATGGCTACACCTTC	CASSEVTRTDDYGYTF
TRBJ2-1	-	-	TRBV7-6	TGTGCCAGCAGCCTAGGAGGGTCCTACAATGAGCAGTTCTTC	CASSLGGSYNEQFF
TRBJ1-4	-	-	TRBV10-3	TGTGCCATCAGTGTTTCCCAACCGACAGCTGTTGCAACTAATGAAAAACTGTTTTTT	CAISVSQPTAVATNEKLFF
TRBJ1-6	TRBD1	once	TRBV10-3	TGTGCCATCAGTGAGGCGGGACAGCTTTATAATTCACCCCTCCACTTT	CAISEAGQLYNSPLHF
TRBJ2-3	-	-	TRBV30	TGTGCCTGGGGTAAAGGGGCGGCGAGCACAGATACGCAGTATTTT	CAWGKGAASTDTQYF